A single sample is the source of the 18 T cell receptor beta chains below, sequenced in a study of blood T cell repertoires in COVID-19. Profiled with immunoSEQ multiplex PCR; TCRdb holds only in-frame clones, not every one. The sample holds approximately 400,000 clones, approximately 90% seen once. The sequencing sample was made of PBMCs or T cells enriched from blood (not recorded which). Source of these receptors: a woman in her thirties or forties who had been exposed to COVID-19.

The chain is built from TRBV7-9 and TRBJ1-1; the match to TRBD1 covers 8 bases. V shed 0 bases and J 5 bases; nucleotides not matched to a gene: 2. The CDR3 sequence is 14 residues long. Germline V lookup: CDR1 SEHNR, CDR2 FQNEAQ (reference sequence). The CDR3 DNA is TGTGCCAGCAGCTTAGCCAGGACAGGGACTGAAGCTTTCTTT. It codes for CASSLARTGTEAFF. Looking up the rest from reference TRBV7-9 and TRBJ1-1 gives the full variable domain: DTGVSQNPRHKITKRGQNVTFRCDPISEHNRLYWYRQTLGQGPEFLTYFQNEAQLEKSRLLSDRFSAERPKGSFSTLEIQRTEQGDSAMYLCASSLARTGTEAFFGQGTRLTVV.

This clone is a singleton in its sample. This chain connects TRBV12-3 or TRBV12-4 to TRBJ1-4; TRBD1 is a possible D gene (5 bases). The CDR3 extends over 13 amino acids. V was clipped by 5 bases and J by 6 bases, with 10 bases between them. The CDR3 loop reads CASSRDSHEKLFF. In DNA, the CDR3 is TGTGCCAGCAGTCGGGACTCCCATGAAAAACTGTTTTTT.

The V and J genes are TRBV29-1 and TRBJ1-2; the D gene is possibly TRBD1 (6 bases). CDR1 is SQVTM, CDR2 ANQGSEA, per germline. CDR3 size: 14 residues. V was pared by 6 bases and J by 6 bases, with 20 bases between. In DNA form, the CDR3 reads TGCAGCGTCGGAGACCACGGGGGGCCCCATGGCTACACCTTC. Its protein is CSVGDHGGPHGYTF.

Here the CDR3 DNA reads TGCAGCGTTGAAGGAGGTCAGTACAATGAGCAGTTCTTC. Its protein product is CSVEGGQYNEQFF. The V call is TRBV29-1, the J call TRBJ2-1; D is unresolved. The germline V and J ends were trimmed by 1 base and 4 bases, with 8 bases remaining between them. The CDR3 is 13 amino acids. The germline CDR1 and CDR2 sequences are SQVTM and ANQGSEA.

The chain links TRBV19 to TRBJ2-3; possible D gene TRBD2, 6 bases. The CDR3 has 14 amino acids. Germline V lookup: CDR1 LNHDA, CDR2 SQIVND (reference sequence). The V end was cut by 6 bases, the J end by 0 bases, with 10 bases between. The CDR3 is CASRGRTSTDTQYF. CDR3 bases: TGTGCCAGTAGGGGGAGGACCAGCACAGATACGCAGTATTTT.

V and J are TRBV2 and TRBJ2-1; 10 nucleotides line up with TRBD2. V shed 6 bases and J 9 bases; nucleotides not matched to a gene: 14. This CDR3 contains 16 residues. Germline lookup yields CDR1 SNHLY and CDR2 FYNNEI. The CDR3 sequence: CASSPPALAGESEQFF. The DNA for the CDR3 is TGTGCCAGCAGCCCACCAGCGCTAGCGGGAGAATCTGAGCAGTTCTTC.

This clone was counted once. The genes are TRBV2 and TRBJ2-2; possibly TRBD2 for D (6 bases). Germline V lookup: CDR1 SNHLY, CDR2 FYNNEI. V gave up 3 bases and J gave up 6 bases, with 14 bases separating them. The CDR3 runs to 15 residues. The CDR3 region is CASSDYGGLAGELFF. The DNA of the CDR3 is TGTGCCAGCAGTGACTACGGGGGATTGGCCGGGGAGCTGTTTTTT.

V gene TRBV19 combines with J gene TRBJ2-7; tentative D call: TRBD2 (6 bases). Trimming left V 5 bases short and J 0 bases short, with 8 bases between. Germline V gene lookup returns CDR1 LNHDA and CDR2 SQIVND (reference sequence). The CDR3 spans 13 residues. The CDR3: CASSLRGSYEQYF. Written as DNA, the CDR3 is TGTGCCAGTAGTTTGCGGGGCTCCTACGAGCAGTACTTC.

The chain uses TRBV7-6 and TRBJ2-7, with 9 bases that match TRBD2. The CDR3 contains 18 residues. V lost 0 bases and J lost 1; bases outside the gene matches: 10. The germline CDR1 and CDR2 sequences are SGHVS and FNYEAQ. CDR3 in amino acids: CASSLAGRRLAASYEQYF. The CDR3 DNA sequence: TGTGCCAGCAGCTTAGCGGGCCGTCGACTAGCGGCATCCTACGAGCAGTACTTC.

J is TRBJ2-7 and V is TRBV6-6, with 12 bases lining up with TRBD2. V shed 11 bases and J 2 bases; nucleotides not matched to a gene: 4. The CDR3 runs 13 residues. Germline loops: CDR1 MNHNY, CDR2 SVGAGI (reference sequence). CDR3 sequence: CASSGRATYEQYF. CDR3 DNA: TGTGCCTCTAGCGGGAGGGCAACCTACGAGCAGTACTTC.

V gene TRBV7-2 combines with J gene TRBJ1-1; the D gene is possibly TRBD1 (5 bases). The V end lost 0 bases, the J end lost 5 bases, and 10 bases lay between the germline ends. The germline CDR1 and CDR2 sequences are SGHTA and FQGNSA. The CDR3 is made up of 14 amino acids. The CDR3 DNA sequence: TGTGCCAGCAGCTTAGCACAGGTCCGGACTGAAGCTTTCTTT. It specifies CASSLAQVRTEAFF. The full variable domain, completed using reference TRBV7-2 and TRBJ1-1, is GAGVSQSPSNKVTEKGKDVELRCDPISGHTALYWYRQSLGQGLEFLIYFQGNSAPDKSGLPSDRFSAERTGGSVSTLTIQRTQQEDSAVYLCASSLAQVRTEAFFGQGTRLTVV.

V usage is TRBV6-6 and J usage is TRBJ2-4, with TRBD1 as a possible D gene (6 bases). Looked up from germline, CDR1 is MNHNY and CDR2 is SVGAGI (reference sequence). The CDR3 has 16 amino acids. V lost 7 bases to trimming and J lost 0 bases, with 16 bases between them. The CDR3 coding sequence is TGTGCCAGCACAGATGGACAGTACTTAGCCAAAAACATTCAGTACTTC. This encodes CASTDGQYLAKNIQYF.

This chain joins TRBV10-2 and TRBJ2-7; 8 bases are a match to TRBD1. The germline V gene has CDR1 WSHSY and CDR2 SAAADI. V trimming: 6 bases; J trimming: 0 bases; junction bases outside the gene matches: 4. The CDR3 is 14 residues long. In DNA form, the CDR3 reads TGCGCCAGCAGGGGACAGGAGAGCTCCTACGAGCAGTACTTC. Its protein product is CASRGQESSYEQYF.

The chain combines TRBV5-8 with TRBJ2-6, with D hard to call. V lost 0 bases and J 4 bases, leaving 11 bases between the germline ends. The CDR3 length is 16 residues. Per germline, CDR1 SGHTS and CDR2 YDEGEE. Here the CDR3 DNA reads TGTGCCAGCAGCTTGGAACGGGTTCGAGGGGCCAACGTCCTGACTTTC. Translation: CASSLERVRGANVLTF. Together with reference TRBV5-8 and TRBJ2-6, the CDR3 gives the full variable domain: EAGVTQSPTHLIKTRGQQATLRCSPISGHTSVYWYQQALGLGLQFLLWYDEGEERNRGNFPPRFSGRQFPNYSSELNVNALELEDSALYLCASSLERVRGANVLTFGAGSRLTVL.

The V gene is TRBV7-3, the J gene TRBJ2-3; 9 positions agree with TRBD1. This CDR3 has 13 residues. CDR1 and CDR2 (germline): SGHTA, FQGTGA. With V trimmed by 5 bases and J by 7 bases, 4 bases remained unmatched. The CDR3 spells CASSTDRGNTQYF. The CDR3 DNA reads as TGTGCCAGCAGCACGGACAGGGGTAATACGCAGTATTTT.

This chain uses TRBV7-8 with TRBJ1-2; maybe TRBD1 (6 bases). V lost 2 bases and J 1 base, leaving 14 bases between the germline ends. This CDR3 spans 16 amino acids. The germline V gene encodes CDR1 SGHVS and CDR2 FQNEAQ. CDR3 DNA: TGTGCCAGCAGCTTAAGGGACACCTCTTATAACTATGGCTACACCTTC. It codes for CASSLRDTSYNYGYTF.

This rearrangement joins TRBV9 to TRBJ1-2; 8 nucleotides agree with TRBD1. V lost 4 bases to trimming and J lost 7 bases; unmatched junction nucleotides: 6. Germline-derived CDR1 and CDR2 are SGDLS and YYNGEE. The length of the CDR3 is 13 residues. The CDR3 here is CASSRDRGGGYTF. The CDR3, as DNA: TGTGCCAGCAGCAGAGACAGGGGTGGTGGCTACACCTTC.

The chain has TRBV7-6 and TRBJ2-5; 7 nucleotides line up with TRBD1. Germline lookup yields CDR1 SGHVS and CDR2 FNYEAQ. With 1 base clipped from V and 2 bases from J, the junction kept 4 bases outside the gene matches. The CDR3 runs 15 residues. CDR3 nucleotide sequence: TGTGCCAGCAGCTTAGGTACAGGGGTGCAAGAGACCCAGTACTTC. Protein sequence: CASSLGTGVQETQYF. Complete variable domain (other parts from reference TRBV7-6 and TRBJ2-5): GAGVSQSPRYKVTKRGQDVALRCDPISGHVSLYWYRQALGQGPEFLTYFNYEAQQDKSGLPNDRFSAERPEGSISTLTIQRTEQRDSAMYRCASSLGTGVQETQYFGPGTRLLVL.